This T cell receptor beta chain appears in the sequencing data of a study of blood T cell repertoires in COVID-19 (TCRdb year 2020). Regarding the research as a whole: The collaborator samples originated in the United States, Italy and Spain and spanned the acute and convalescent phases of COVID-19. Samples were obtained from the ongoing ImmuneRACE study (first 160 participants) and from 1,254 subjects provided by 6 global collaborators. Deeply sampled blood TCRbeta repertoires from subjects exposed to, actively infected with, or recovered from COVID-19 were included in the dataset. The prospective study material was composed of cDNA or gDNA derived from T cells, B-cell-depleted T cells, or PBMCs. A freely available public database, intended as a resource for researchers studying the immune response to SARS-CoV-2, is where the repertoires were released. The sample metadata nearly always contained a de-identified subject ID, COVID-19 status, age in years and sex. HLA class I and class II types, where available, came from metadata supplied by the sample provider rather than from assay-based typing. Results and caveats for the whole study, not just this receptor: The quantity of clinical and demographic metadata differed by source and by participant and was supplied without curation.

At the junction V is shortened by 8 bases and J by 3 bases, with 8 bases in between. The CDR3 has 12 amino acids, counting the end cysteine and phenylalanine. Of the read, only the CDR3 DNA is kept; its 36 bases are in frame from base 1. Taken from the germline V gene (reference sequence), the CDR1 and CDR2 loops are SEHNR and FQNEAQ. Another Seattle source contributed samples from volunteer blood donors who had recovered from COVID-19. Whole blood was collected in K2EDTA tubes by collaborating institutions according to the institutions' own protocols. For TCRbeta analysis, collaborators shipped samples in one of three forms: frozen whole blood, isolated PBMCs, or DNA extracted from either of those sample types. TCRbeta CDR3 regions were amplified from genomic DNA using the immunoSEQ Assay, a bias-controlled multiplex PCR. The original methods were these. The number of nucleated cells in each sample was estimated from the amplification of reference gene primers within the assay. To quantify the absolute abundance of each unique TCRbeta CDR3 rearrangement, sequence reads were collapsed and filtered. For each sample, productive Simpson clonality was calculated as the square root of Simpson's diversity index over productive rearrangements. TCRdb limited this immuneACCESS table to in-frame rearrangements with V and J called. A share of clones is missing; checked studies link under half to unresolved V genes, and the rest is unexplained. V and J calls and clone size are those listed in that table; D and trimming were worked out from the DNA. The sample includes roughly 250,000 clones, with 84% observed a single time. The ten largest clones capture more than 1.5% of the sample.

A remark on this clone: Its binding antigen is unknown. It has no much larger one-base neighbor in the sample; base qualities were not kept.

Material for sequencing was peripheral blood. This clonotype was sampled from a woman aged 40-49 years who had recovered from COVID-19. The sequence joins TRBV7-9 to TRBJ1-5; no confident D gene assignment can be made. The CDR3 is CASGRVNQPQHF. The DNA sequence is given as TGTGCCAGCGGGAGGGTCAATCAGCCCCAGCATTTT.